The entry below describes one T cell receptor (beta chain). This clonotype was seen many times. Its antigen is not yet known. There are no base qualities to consult, and no much larger clone falls within one base. This sample was taken from a study of T cells in Graves' hyperthyroidism and ophthalmopathy (dated by TCRdb to between 2018 and 2021). As for the study more broadly: Peripheral blood samples were taken at the time of initial diagnosis, prior to any treatment. TCR V-J signatures able to tell the groups apart were searched for in a discovery cohort of 90 to 100 patients, of whom approximately 40 had Graves' ophthalmopathy and about 60 had stable Graves' hyperthyroidism. Prospective prediction of ophthalmopathy was tested in an independent validation cohort consisting of 18 to 20 hyperthyroidism patients and some 16 patients who later progressed to ophthalmopathy. The roughly 91 discovery patients were randomly split 7:3 into training and test sets. Thyroid tissue and blood T-cell repertoires from roughly six Graves' hyperthyroidism patients were also compared in the study. After sampling, hyperthyroidism patients received methimazole starting at 30 mg daily, and ophthalmopathy patients received high-dose intravenous methylprednisolone. According to the paper, TCR Vbeta CDR3 sequencing was carried out on 120 to 150 peripheral blood samples, which came from fewer than 50 ophthalmopathy, around 75 hyperthyroidism and some 17 progressor patients.

Broad study findings and their caveats: Blood samples also contained most of the expanded thyroid clonotypes (frequency above 0.001), which suggests that blood repertoires may reflect thyroid immune responses. In cross-validation, a model built on a 13 V-J signature told ophthalmopathy apart from stable hyperthyroidism with just under 90% sensitivity and around 84% specificity, and in testing the same model reached 80%/75%. In validation, progression to ophthalmopathy was predicted by the model with 70% to 71% sensitivity and roughly 76% specificity, a median of roughly 6 months before onset. No statistical method was used to set the sample size in advance, and investigators knew the group allocation.

Stable Graves' hyperthyroidism was defined as the absence of progression to ophthalmopathy over 18 months of follow-up. Hyperthyroidism patients were newly diagnosed, with disease duration under 2 months, and aged 18 to 65 years. Exclusion was applied to patients with uncontrolled infections, other autoimmune diseases, pregnancy or lactation. Diagnoses relied on clinical symptoms, serum thyroxine and TRAb, thyroid ultrasound and orbital computed tomography. PBMCs were separated from over 9 ml of fresh peripheral blood using Ficoll-Paque density gradient centrifugation. Total RNA was extracted with Trizol reagent, and quality was checked on an Agilent 2100 Bioanalyzer. CDR1 and CDR2 are drawn from the germline V gene: SGHTA, FQGNSA. V sheds 1 base and J sheds 3 bases, leaving 9 bases between their ends. There are 14 amino acids in the CDR3, from cysteine to phenylalanine inclusive. Just the 42-base CDR3 DNA is kept, in frame starting at base 1.

The TCR beta CDR3 regions were amplified from the RNA transcripts. The first round of RT-PCR for the TCR CDR3 was performed with the HTBI primer set and the Qiagen OneStep RT-PCR kit. A second multiplex PCR round built the libraries, followed by size selection and purification. Paired-end sequencing of the libraries was performed with 100 bp reads on an Illumina HiSeq2000. The authors' pipeline ran thus. SOAPnuke was used to process the raw data, removing reads that contained adapters or uncalled bases, had a mean Phred below 15, or lacked an exact match to the constant primer or identifier. COPE v1.2.5 was used to merge the high-quality paired reads, and each unique nucleotide sequence was defined as a clonotype. MiTCR v1.1 was used to align the clonotypes against IMGT TRBV, TRBD and TRBJ reference segments. Only V-J combinations with frequency above 0.0001, covering about 99% of repertoires, were analysed. A TCS score was defined as the ratio between F50 (clonal expansion) and ExV (chaos), using BLOSUM62-based TCRdist between CDR3 peptides within each V-J. Welch's t-statistics and random forest reduced 500 to 550 V-J features to under 15, which were used in a naive Bayes classifier (R e1071). TCRdb's own reprocessing of the public reads used fastp at Q25 and MiXCR and kept productive beta chains. For every CDR3 protein sequence, its rows merge into one entry that carries the most common genes and DNA. TCRdb's processing, not the study's, gives the V and J calls here. In this sample the table shows around 560,000 distinct CDR3 sequences, roughly 17% of which occur a single time. The biggest ten clones account for around 18% of the sample.

The specimen sequenced was blood. The chain joins TRBV7-2 to TRBJ2-5; TRBD2 could be the D gene, as 5 bases match. This TCR came from a woman aged 18-29 years with Graves' hyperthyroidism. The CDR3 here reads CASSLVAFKETQYF. The DNA is as follows: TGTGCCAGCAGCTTAGTAGCGTTTAAAGAGACCCAGTACTTC.